A single sample is the source of the 24 T cell receptor beta chains below, sequenced in a study of T-cell reconstitution after alpha-beta-depleted transplantation in children. Unique molecular identifiers were built into the TCRbeta library. MiXCR, applied by TCRdb to the PCR reads, yields one record per CDR3 protein. The sample yields about 440,000 distinct CDR3 sequences, 43% seen once. The specimen was PBMCs, collected before TCRalphabeta/CD19-depleted stem cell transplant. These TCRs come from a girl aged 2 to 9 with aplastic anemia, due to receive a stem cell transplant.

V gene TRBV20-1 combines with J gene TRBJ2-7; no firm D call. Germline-derived CDR1 and CDR2 are DFQATT and SNEGSKA (reference sequence). The V gene lost 1 base and the J gene lost 1 base, with 11 bases spanning the gap. This CDR3 is 14 amino acids long. For the CDR3, the DNA is TGCAGTGCTAGAGGACTCCGGATGTCCTACGAGCAGTACTTC. It specifies CSARGLRMSYEQYF.

This chain links TRBV20-1 with TRBJ2-3, with D possibly TRBD1 on 7 matching bases. Per the germline V gene, CDR1 is DFQATT and CDR2 is SNEGSKA (reference sequence). There are 18 residues in the CDR3. V was shortened by 4 bases and J by 2 bases, with 25 bases between the two germline ends. CDR3 DNA: TGCAGTGCTAACAGGGCCAGGGAATCAGGGGGGAACACAGATACGCAGTATTTT. Protein: CSANRARESGGNTDTQYF.

Comment on this clonotype: Since a much larger clone is just one base distant, this may be a read error. Because the CDR3 is missing its conserved closing phenylalanine or tryptophan, this is likely a read error. V and J are TRBV10-3 and TRBJ1-2, with 8 positions matching TRBD1. From germline, CDR1 is ENHRY and CDR2 SYGVKD. This CDR3 has 15 amino acids. The ends lost 6 bases at V and 2 bases at J; junction bases unmatched: 8. This CDR3 reads CAISGLTGANYGYTL. CDR3 DNA sequence: TGTGCCATCAGCGGATTGACAGGGGCGAACTATGGCTACACCTTA.

This clonotype came up a few times. A much larger clone is a single base away; this may be a read error. V is TRBV28 and J is TRBJ2-7, with unresolved D. Germline V gene lookup returns CDR1 MDHEN and CDR2 SYDVKM. This CDR3 region has 11 residues. V gave up 5 bases and J gave up 3 bases, with 5 bases separating them. This chain's CDR3 is CASSALYEQYF. CDR3 in DNA: TGTGCCAGCAGTGCCCTCTACGAGCAGTACTTC.

V gene TRBV6-1 combines with J gene TRBJ2-1, with D possibly being TRBD2 (5 bases). This CDR3 region has 14 residues. Trimming cost V 7 bases and J 6 bases, with 16 bases left between them. CDR1 and CDR2 (germline): MNHNS, SASEGT. This CDR3 reads CASTHGHAGNEQFF. The DNA for the CDR3 is TGTGCCAGCACCCACGGGCATGCGGGCAATGAGCAGTTCTTC.

At least ten counts were recorded for this clonotype. The rearrangement links TRBV28 to TRBJ2-1; D perhaps matches TRBD2 (5 bases). V was cut by 6 bases and J by 9 bases, with 18 bases left in between. From germline, CDR1 is MDHEN and CDR2 SYDVKM. This CDR3 spans 14 amino acids. Written as DNA, the CDR3 is TGTGCCAGCAGATTTGGACTGGAGTTTCCTGAGCAGTTCTTC. Residues: CASRFGLEFPEQFF.

This CDR3 reads CAKKLGGTAPLDTDTQYF. DNA for the CDR3: TGTGCCAAGAAGTTGGGAGGGACAGCCCCTTTGGATACAGATACGCAGTATTTT. The chain couples TRBV6-5 to TRBJ2-3; D might be TRBD1 or TRBD2, each matching 7 bases. Deletions cut 10 bases from V and 3 bases from J, with 29 bases between. CDR1 MNHEY and CDR2 SVGAGI come from the germline V gene. CDR3 length: 18 amino acids.

The chain combines TRBV20-1 with TRBJ1-1, with D unclear. The CDR3 extends over 17 amino acids. V dropped 1 base and J dropped 0 bases, with 18 bases sitting between them. Looked up from germline, CDR1 is DFQATT and CDR2 is SNEGSKA (reference sequence). CDR3 DNA: TGCAGTGCTAGAGGCGACCCATGGACCTACATGAACACTGAAGCTTTCTTT. Translating gives CSARGDPWTYMNTEAFF.

J is TRBJ2-7 and V is TRBV27; TRBD2 matches 10 bases. CDR1 is MNHEY and CDR2 is SMNVEV in the germline V gene (reference sequence). Trimming took 5 bases from V and 2 from J; bases not matched to a gene: 12. CDR3 length equals 17 residues. In nucleotides, the CDR3 is TGTGCCAGCAGTCCGAGCCTCCGGACTAGCGGAGCCTACGAGCAGTACTTC. Residues: CASSPSLRTSGAYEQYF.

This clonotype was counted many times. The chain carries TRBV5-1 and TRBJ2-1; D not resolved. The CDR3 totals 14 residues. CDR1 and CDR2 from the germline V gene are SGHRS and YFSETQ. V dropped 2 bases and J dropped 4 bases, with 10 bases sitting between them. The CDR3 reads CASSFQDGYNEQFF. The CDR3 nucleotides read TGCGCCAGCAGCTTCCAAGACGGATACAATGAGCAGTTCTTC.

Notes on this clonotype: A much larger clone differs from this one at a single base, so this may be a read error. The chain is built from TRBV5-1 and TRBJ1-5, with TRBD1 matching 8 bases. The CDR3 loop spans 15 amino acids. The V gene's germline CDR1 is SGHRS and CDR2 YFSETQ. In DNA form, the CDR3 reads TGCCCCAGCAGCCCGTCGACAGGGGGCAATCAGCCCCAGCATTTT. Its translation: CPSSPSTGGNQPQHF.

The chain is built from TRBV5-6 and TRBJ2-3; tentatively, D is TRBD2 (7 bases). The germline gives CDR1 SGHDT, CDR2 YYEEEE. This CDR3 region has 14 residues. Deletions cut 3 bases from V and 5 bases from J, with 13 bases between. CDR3: CASSSGLGGDTQYF. DNA for the CDR3: TGTGCCAGCAGCTCCGGACTAGGGGGAGATACGCAGTATTTT.

V and J are TRBV10-3 and TRBJ2-2, with TRBD2 identical over 10 bases. Germline-derived CDR1 and CDR2 are ENHRY and SYGVKD. The CDR3 has 16 amino acids. V trimming: 8 bases; J trimming: 0 bases; junction bases outside the gene matches: 6. The CDR3 nucleotides read TGTGCCATCCAGAGAGCGGGGGGGACGAACACCGGGGAGCTGTTTTTT. This codes for CAIQRAGGTNTGELFF.

This chain joins TRBV10-2 and TRBJ2-7; D uncertain. Trimming shortened V by 0 bases and J by 5 bases, and 11 bases separated the two germline ends. Germline CDR1 is WSHSY and CDR2 is SAAADI. The CDR3 is made up of 14 amino acids. CDR3 DNA: TGCGCCAGCAGTGAGTCGGAGAGAATCAACGAGCAGTACTTC. Encoded protein: CASSESERINEQYF.

The table lists this clonotype with a few counts. The CDR3 reads CASSLARTSGRSGELFF. The CDR3, as DNA: TGTGCCAGCAGTTTAGCTCGGACTAGCGGGAGGTCCGGGGAGCTGTTTTTT. The chain couples TRBV12-3 or TRBV12-4 to TRBJ2-2; 14 bases fit TRBD2. This CDR3 spans 17 amino acids. The V and J ends lost 0 bases and 6 bases, in that order; junction bases with no gene match: 3.

The V gene is TRBV7-3, the J gene TRBJ2-5; a weak D match, TRBD2 (7 bases). CDR3 length: 15 residues. The germline V gene has CDR1 SGHTA and CDR2 FQGTGA. Trimming stripped 4 bases from V and 0 bases from J, with 12 bases between. CDR3 DNA: TGTGCCAGCAGCTCTGGGGGGGCCTACCAAGAGACCCAGTACTTC. Protein sequence: CASSSGGAYQETQYF.

This clonotype was counted at least ten times. As DNA, the CDR3 is TGCAGCGTTGGGGGAGGCTCTAGGGATTCACCCCTCCACTTT. Amino acid sequence: CSVGGGSRDSPLHF. V and J are TRBV29-1 and TRBJ1-6; D is ambiguous. V was trimmed by 4 bases and J by 8 bases, leaving 15 bases between them. Germline V gene data show CDR1 as SQVTM and CDR2 as ANQGSEA. The CDR3 has 14 amino acids.

The V gene is TRBV6-1, the J gene TRBJ2-2; D ambiguous. The V and J ends lost 10 bases and 0 bases respectively, with 18 bases between them. The germline gives CDR1 MNHNS, CDR2 SASEGT. The CDR3 length is 16 residues. The CDR3 here is CATRTIHTTNTGELFF. CDR3 coding DNA: TGTGCCACAAGAACTATCCACACAACGAACACCGGGGAGCTGTTTTTT.

At least ten counts were recorded for this clonotype. CDR3 sequence: CASSPRTGGGSGANVLTF. In DNA form, the CDR3 reads TGTGCCAGCTCACCACGGACAGGGGGAGGCTCTGGGGCCAACGTCCTGACTTTC. The chain combines TRBV18 with TRBJ2-6; 10 positions match TRBD1. Losses at the gene ends were 1 base for V and 0 bases for J; bases not matched to a gene: 3. Germline V gene data show CDR1 as KGHSH and CDR2 as LQKENI. This CDR3 has 18 amino acids.

This clonotype appeared many times. The chain couples TRBV29-1 to TRBJ2-5, with 10 bases fitting TRBD1. The CDR3 length is 14 residues. Germline lookup yields CDR1 SQVTM and CDR2 ANQGSEA. V was pared by 2 bases and J by 5 bases, with 5 bases of the junction left unmatched. As DNA, the CDR3 is TGCAGCGTTGAAAGACAGGGGGCGTCTGAGACCCAGTACTTC. It codes for CSVERQGASETQYF.

The chain is built from TRBV29-1 and TRBJ1-1; D remains ambiguous. The CDR3 loop spans 15 amino acids. V lost 2 bases and J 0 bases, leaving 13 bases between the germline ends. Germline assignment: CDR1 SQVTM and CDR2 ANQGSEA. This CDR3 is CSVELFQVMNTEAFF. The CDR3 region has the DNA TGCAGCGTTGAACTATTTCAGGTCATGAACACTGAAGCTTTCTTT.

The chain has TRBV6-1 and TRBJ2-7; 7 positions match TRBD1. The CDR3 extends over 15 amino acids. Trimming removed 8 bases from V and 3 bases from J; junction bases left unmatched: 13. From germline, CDR1 is MNHNS and CDR2 SASEGT. The CDR3 protein is CASSQAETGYYEQYF. CDR3 DNA sequence: TGTGCCAGCTCCCAGGCGGAGACAGGGTACTACGAGCAGTACTTC.

This chain links TRBV29-1 with TRBJ2-7; D is ambiguous. Germline V gene lookup returns CDR1 SQVTM and CDR2 ANQGSEA. The CDR3 is 12 amino acids. The V and J ends lost 7 bases and 0 bases respectively, with 10 bases between them. The DNA for the CDR3 is TGCAGCGCTCTTGCGGTCTCCTACGAGCAGTACTTC. Its protein product is CSALAVSYEQYF.

The CDR3 coding sequence is TGTGCCATCCGGCCAGGGTCCGGCTCCTACGAGCAGTACTTC. Its translation is CAIRPGSGSYEQYF. V is TRBV10-3 and J is TRBJ2-7, with TRBD1 as a possible D gene (5 bases). V was trimmed by 8 bases and J by 0 bases, leaving 14 bases between them. From germline, CDR1 is ENHRY and CDR2 SYGVKD. CDR3 length: 14 residues.